The T cell receptor beta chain described here comes from a study of blood T cell repertoires in COVID-19. Whole-study context: Samples taken during acute and convalescent COVID-19 were collected in the United States, Italy and Spain. PBMCs, B-cell-depleted T cells, or T cells provided the cDNA or gDNA that made up the material.

The CDR3 totals 15 residues. The V and J ends lost 4 bases and 5 bases, in that order; junction bases with no gene match: 7. Germline V lookup: CDR1 SGHVS, CDR2 FQNEAQ. Authors' methods: Amplifying reference gene primers gave estimates of nucleated cell counts. The protocol was immunoSEQ multiplex PCR, while the TCRdb copy is restricted to in-frame clones and leaves out a portion. That table furnishes V, J and clone size, whereas the DNA furnished D and trimming. The repertoire holds about 94,000 clones, with 65% to 80% as singletons. Sequencing was performed on peripheral blood. The receptor was derived from a human donor in a cohort sampled during active COVID-19. J is TRBJ2-5 and V is TRBV7-8; 10 bases map to TRBD2. The CDR3 reads CASSYQREGLETQYF. The DNA of the CDR3 is TGTGCCAGCAGCTACCAGCGGGAGGGCCTGGAGACCCAGTACTTC.